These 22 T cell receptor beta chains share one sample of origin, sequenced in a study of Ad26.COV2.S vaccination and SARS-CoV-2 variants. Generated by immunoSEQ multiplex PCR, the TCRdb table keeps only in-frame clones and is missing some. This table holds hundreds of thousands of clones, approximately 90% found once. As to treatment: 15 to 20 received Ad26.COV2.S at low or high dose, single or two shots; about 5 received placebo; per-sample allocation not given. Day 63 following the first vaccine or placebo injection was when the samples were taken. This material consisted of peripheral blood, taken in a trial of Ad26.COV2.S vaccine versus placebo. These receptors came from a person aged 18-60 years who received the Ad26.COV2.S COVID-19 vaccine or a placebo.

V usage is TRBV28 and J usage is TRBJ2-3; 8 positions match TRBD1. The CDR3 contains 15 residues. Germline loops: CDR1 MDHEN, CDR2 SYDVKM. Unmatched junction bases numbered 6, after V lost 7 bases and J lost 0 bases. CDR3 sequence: CASTPTGDSTDTQYF. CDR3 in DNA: TGTGCCAGCACCCCGACAGGGGACAGCACAGATACGCAGTATTTT.

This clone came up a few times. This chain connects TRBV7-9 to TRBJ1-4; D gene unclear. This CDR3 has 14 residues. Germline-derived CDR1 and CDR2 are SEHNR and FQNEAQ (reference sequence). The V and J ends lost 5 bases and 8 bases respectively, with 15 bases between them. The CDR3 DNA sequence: TGTGCCAGCAGCCGTGGAGGTTACGGAGAAAAACTGTTTTTT. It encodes CASSRGGYGEKLFF.

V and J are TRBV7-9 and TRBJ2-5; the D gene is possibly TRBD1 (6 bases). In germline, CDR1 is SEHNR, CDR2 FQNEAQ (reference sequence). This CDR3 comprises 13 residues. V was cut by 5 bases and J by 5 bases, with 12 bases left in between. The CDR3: CASSLDSQETQYF. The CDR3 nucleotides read TGTGCCAGCAGCCTGGACAGCCAGGAGACCCAGTACTTC. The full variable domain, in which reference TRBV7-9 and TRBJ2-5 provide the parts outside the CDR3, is DTGVSQNPRHKITKRGQNVTFRCDPISEHNRLYWYRQTLGQGPEFLTYFQNEAQLEKSRLLSDRFSAERPKGSFSTLEIQRTEQGDSAMYLCASSLDSQETQYFGPGTRLLVL.

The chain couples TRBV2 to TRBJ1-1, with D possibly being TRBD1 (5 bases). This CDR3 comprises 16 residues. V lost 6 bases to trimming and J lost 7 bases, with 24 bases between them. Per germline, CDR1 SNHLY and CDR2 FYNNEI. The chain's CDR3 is CASRKSQGTLTDEAFF. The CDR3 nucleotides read TGTGCCAGCAGAAAAAGTCAAGGGACCCTCACAGATGAAGCTTTCTTT.

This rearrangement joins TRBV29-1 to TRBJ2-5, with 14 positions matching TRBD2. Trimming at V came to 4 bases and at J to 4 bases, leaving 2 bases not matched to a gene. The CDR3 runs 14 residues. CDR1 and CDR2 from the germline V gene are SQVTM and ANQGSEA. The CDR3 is CSVVGLAGGETQYF. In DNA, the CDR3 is TGCAGCGTTGTCGGACTAGCGGGAGGAGAGACCCAGTACTTC.

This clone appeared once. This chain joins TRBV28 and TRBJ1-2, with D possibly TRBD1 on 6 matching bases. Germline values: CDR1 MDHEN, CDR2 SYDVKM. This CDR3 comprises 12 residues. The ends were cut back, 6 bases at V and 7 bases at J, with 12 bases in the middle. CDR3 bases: TGTGCCAGCAGCTCAGGGGCTGGTGGCTACACCTTC. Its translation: CASSSGAGGYTF.

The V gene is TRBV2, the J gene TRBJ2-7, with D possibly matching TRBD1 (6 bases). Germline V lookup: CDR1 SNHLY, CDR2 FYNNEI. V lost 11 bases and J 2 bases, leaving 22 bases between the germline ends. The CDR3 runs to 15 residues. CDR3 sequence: CASQRWQGQTYEQYF. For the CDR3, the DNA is TGTGCCTCCCAGAGGTGGCAGGGGCAAACCTACGAGCAGTACTTC.

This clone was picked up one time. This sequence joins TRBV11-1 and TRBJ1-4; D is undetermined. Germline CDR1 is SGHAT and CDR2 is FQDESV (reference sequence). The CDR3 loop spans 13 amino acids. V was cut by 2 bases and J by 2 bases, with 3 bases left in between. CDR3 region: CASSLRTNEKLFF. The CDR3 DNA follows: TGTGCCAGCAGCTTAAGGACTAATGAAAAACTGTTTTTT.

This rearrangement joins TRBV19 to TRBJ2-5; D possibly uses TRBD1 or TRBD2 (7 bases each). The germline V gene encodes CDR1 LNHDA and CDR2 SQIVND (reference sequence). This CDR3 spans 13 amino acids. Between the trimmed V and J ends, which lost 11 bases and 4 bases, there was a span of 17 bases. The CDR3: CASCGRQGETQYF. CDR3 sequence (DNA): TGTGCCTCCTGCGGGAGACAGGGAGAGACCCAGTACTTC.

The CDR3 DNA is TGTGCCAGCAGCATATGGGACGTCGGTGAAGCTTTCTTT. Its translation: CASSIWDVGEAFF. The rearrangement joins TRBV9 to TRBJ1-1; tentatively, D is TRBD1 (5 bases). The V end lost 4 bases, the J end lost 7 bases, and 14 bases lay between the germline ends. The germline gives CDR1 SGDLS, CDR2 YYNGEE. This CDR3 is 13 amino acids long.

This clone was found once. In DNA, the CDR3 is TGTGCCACCAGCAAGGAGGGACGGGAGGAGGGAGAGACCCAGTACTTC. This codes for CATSKEGREEGETQYF. The genes are TRBV15 and TRBJ2-5; TRBD2 matches 7 bases. CDR3 length: 16 amino acids. Losses at the gene ends were 4 bases for V and 4 bases for J; bases not matched to a gene: 12. Germline-derived CDR1 and CDR2 are LNHNV and YYDKDF (reference sequence).

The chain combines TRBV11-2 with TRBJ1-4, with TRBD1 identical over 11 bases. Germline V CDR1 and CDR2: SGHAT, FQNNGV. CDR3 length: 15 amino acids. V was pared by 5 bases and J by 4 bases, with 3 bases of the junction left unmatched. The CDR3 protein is CASSRGQGGNEKLFF. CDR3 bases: TGTGCCAGCAGCAGGGGACAGGGGGGTAATGAAAAACTGTTTTTT. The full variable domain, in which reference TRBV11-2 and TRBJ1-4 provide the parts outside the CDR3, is EAGVAQSPRYKIIEKRQSVAFWCNPISGHATLYWYQQILGQGPKLLIQFQNNGVVDDSQLPKDRFSAERLKGVDSTLKIQPAKLEDSAVYLCASSRGQGGNEKLFFGSGTQLSVL.

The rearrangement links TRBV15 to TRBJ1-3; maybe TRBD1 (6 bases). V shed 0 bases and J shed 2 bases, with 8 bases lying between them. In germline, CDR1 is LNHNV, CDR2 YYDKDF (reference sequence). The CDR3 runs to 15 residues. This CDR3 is CATSREQGAGNTIYF. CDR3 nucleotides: TGTGCCACCAGCAGAGAACAGGGAGCTGGAAACACCATATATTTT.

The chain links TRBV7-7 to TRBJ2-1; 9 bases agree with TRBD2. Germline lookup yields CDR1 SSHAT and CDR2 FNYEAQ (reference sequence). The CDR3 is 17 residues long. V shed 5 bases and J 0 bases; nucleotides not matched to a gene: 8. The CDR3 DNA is TGTGCCAGCAGCCCAAGGACTAGCGAAAGCTCCTACAATGAGCAGTTCTTC. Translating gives CASSPRTSESSYNEQFF.

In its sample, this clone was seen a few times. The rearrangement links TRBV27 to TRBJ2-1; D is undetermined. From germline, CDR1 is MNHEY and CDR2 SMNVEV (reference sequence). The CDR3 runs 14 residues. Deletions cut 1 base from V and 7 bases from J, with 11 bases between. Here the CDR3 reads CASSLFSGENEQFF. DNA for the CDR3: TGTGCCAGCAGTTTATTCTCCGGAGAGAATGAGCAGTTCTTC.

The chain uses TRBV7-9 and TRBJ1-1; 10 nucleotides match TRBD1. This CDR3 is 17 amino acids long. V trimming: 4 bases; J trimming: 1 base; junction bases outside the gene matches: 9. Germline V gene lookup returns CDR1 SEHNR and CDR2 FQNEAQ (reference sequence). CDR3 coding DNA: TGTGCCAGCAGCTCTAGCCGACAGGGGGCCCCGAACACTGAAGCTTTCTTT. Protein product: CASSSSRQGAPNTEAFF.

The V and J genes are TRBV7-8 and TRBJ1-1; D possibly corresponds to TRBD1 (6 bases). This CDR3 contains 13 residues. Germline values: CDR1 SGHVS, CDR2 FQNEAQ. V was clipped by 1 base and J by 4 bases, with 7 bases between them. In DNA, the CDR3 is TGTGCCAGCAGCTTAGTACAGGGCACTGAAGCTTTCTTT. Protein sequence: CASSLVQGTEAFF.

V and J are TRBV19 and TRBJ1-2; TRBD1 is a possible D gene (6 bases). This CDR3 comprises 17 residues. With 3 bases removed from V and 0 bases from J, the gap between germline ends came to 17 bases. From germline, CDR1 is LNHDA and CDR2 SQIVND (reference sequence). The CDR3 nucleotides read TGTGCCAGTAGTATCGCAGCGACAGGCCGCACTAACTATGGCTACACCTTC. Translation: CASSIAATGRTNYGYTF.

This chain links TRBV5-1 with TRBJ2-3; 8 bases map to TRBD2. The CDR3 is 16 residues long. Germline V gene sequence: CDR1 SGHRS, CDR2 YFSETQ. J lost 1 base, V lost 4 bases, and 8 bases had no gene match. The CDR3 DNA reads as TGCGCCAGCAGCCCACGGGGGGGCTTTCGCACAGATACGCAGTATTTT. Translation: CASSPRGGFRTDTQYF.

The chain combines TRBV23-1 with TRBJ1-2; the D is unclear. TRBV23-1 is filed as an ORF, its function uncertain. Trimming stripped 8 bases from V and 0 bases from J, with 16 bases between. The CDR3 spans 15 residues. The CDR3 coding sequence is TGCGCCAGCCAATATTCCGGTTTTACTAACTATGGCTACACCTTC. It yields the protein CASQYSGFTNYGYTF.

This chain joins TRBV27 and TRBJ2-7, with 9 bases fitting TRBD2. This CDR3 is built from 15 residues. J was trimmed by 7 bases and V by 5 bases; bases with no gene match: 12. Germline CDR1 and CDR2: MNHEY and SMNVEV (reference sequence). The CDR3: CASSPFSGGSGEQYF. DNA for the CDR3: TGTGCCAGCAGTCCATTTAGCGGGGGAAGCGGGGAGCAGTACTTC.

The CDR3, as DNA: TGTGCCAGCTCACGCGAGGAAGGTAGCAATCAGCCCCAGCATTTT. The encoded protein is CASSREEGSNQPQHF. The chain joins TRBV18 to TRBJ1-5; D unresolved. This CDR3 spans 15 amino acids. Between the trimmed V and J ends, which lost 4 bases and 0 bases, there was a span of 10 bases. CDR1 and CDR2 (germline): KGHSH, LQKENI.